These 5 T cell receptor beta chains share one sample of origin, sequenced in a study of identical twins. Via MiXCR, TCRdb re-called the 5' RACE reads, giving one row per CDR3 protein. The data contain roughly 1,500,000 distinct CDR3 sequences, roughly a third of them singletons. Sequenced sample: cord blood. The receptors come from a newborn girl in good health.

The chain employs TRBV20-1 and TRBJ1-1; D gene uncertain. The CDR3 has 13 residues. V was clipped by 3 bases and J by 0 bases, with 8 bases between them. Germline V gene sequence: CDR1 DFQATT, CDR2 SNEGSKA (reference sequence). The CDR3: CSASPALNTEAFF. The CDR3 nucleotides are TGCAGTGCTAGCCCGGCGCTGAACACTGAAGCTTTCTTT.

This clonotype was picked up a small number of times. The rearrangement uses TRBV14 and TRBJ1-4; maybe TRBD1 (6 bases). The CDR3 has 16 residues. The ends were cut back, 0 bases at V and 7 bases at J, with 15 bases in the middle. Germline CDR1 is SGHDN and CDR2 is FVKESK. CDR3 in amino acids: CASSQEAGTHPEKLFF. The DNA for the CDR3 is TGTGCCAGCAGCCAAGAGGCCGGGACACATCCTGAAAAACTGTTTTTT.

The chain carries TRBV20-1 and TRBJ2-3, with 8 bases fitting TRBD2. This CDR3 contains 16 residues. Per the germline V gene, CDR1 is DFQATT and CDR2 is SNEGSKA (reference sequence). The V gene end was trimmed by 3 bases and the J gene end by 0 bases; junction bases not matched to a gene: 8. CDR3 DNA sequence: TGCAGTGCTAGGCTAGCGGGCGGAACTAGCACAGATACGCAGTATTTT. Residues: CSARLAGGTSTDTQYF.

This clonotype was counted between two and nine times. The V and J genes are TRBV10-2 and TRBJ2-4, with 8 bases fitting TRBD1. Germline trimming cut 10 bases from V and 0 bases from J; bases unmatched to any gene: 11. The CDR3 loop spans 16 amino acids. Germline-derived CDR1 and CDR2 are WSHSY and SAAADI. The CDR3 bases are TGCGCCACCGTGAAAACAGGGGGAAAAGCCAAAAACATTCAGTACTTC. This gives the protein CATVKTGGKAKNIQYF.

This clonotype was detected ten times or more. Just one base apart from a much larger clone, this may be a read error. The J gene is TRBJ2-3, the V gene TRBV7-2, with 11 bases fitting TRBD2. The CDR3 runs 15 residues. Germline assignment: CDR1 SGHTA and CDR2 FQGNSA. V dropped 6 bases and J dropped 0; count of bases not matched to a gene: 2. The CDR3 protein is CASRWTSGSTDTQYF. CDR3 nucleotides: TGTGCCAGCAGATGGACTAGCGGGAGCACAGATACGCAGTATTTT. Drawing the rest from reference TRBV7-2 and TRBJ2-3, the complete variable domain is GAGVSQSPSNKVTEKGKDVELRCDPISGHTALYWYRQSLGQGLEFLIYFQGNSAPDKSGLPSDRFSAERTGGSVSTLTIQRTQQEDSAVYLCASRWTSGSTDTQYFGPGTRLTVL.